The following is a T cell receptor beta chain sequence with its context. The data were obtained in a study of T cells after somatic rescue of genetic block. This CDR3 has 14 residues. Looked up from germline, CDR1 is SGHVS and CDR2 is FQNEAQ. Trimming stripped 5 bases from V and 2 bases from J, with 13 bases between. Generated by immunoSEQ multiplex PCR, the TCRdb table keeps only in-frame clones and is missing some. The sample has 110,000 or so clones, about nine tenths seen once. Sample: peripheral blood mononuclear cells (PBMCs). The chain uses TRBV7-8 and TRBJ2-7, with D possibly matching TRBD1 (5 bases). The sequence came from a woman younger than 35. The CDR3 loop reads CASSPMGLPYEQYF. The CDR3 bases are TGTGCCAGCAGCCCGATGGGGCTCCCCTACGAGCAGTACTTC.